This T cell receptor beta chain was found in a study of T-cell memory formation after mild COVID-19. The overall study: Clusters were largely donor specific. General study points: SARS-CoV-2 specificity was not confirmed for second-wave clones peaking on day 37.

The germline V gene encodes CDR1 SNHLY and CDR2 FYNNEI. V lost 4 bases and J 3 bases, leaving 12 bases between the germline ends. This CDR3 is built from 14 residues. As regards this clonotype: Antigen specificity is unknown.

TCRdb fed the 5' RACE reads into MiXCR, producing one record per CDR3 protein. The data show a few hundred thousand distinct CDR3 sequences, more than 15% seen once. The clonotype comes from a man in his late teens or twenties who had mild COVID-19 (a few samples of this study predate the infection). Cell type and time point are not known. The sample taken for sequencing was PBMCs or a T cell subset sorted from them (not recorded which). This chain uses TRBV2 with TRBJ1-2, with D possibly being TRBD1 (6 bases). CDR3 DNA: TGTGCCAGCAGTGTCAAGGGGGGCGACTATGGCTACACCTTC. Amino acid sequence: CASSVKGGDYGYTF.